These 20 T cell receptor beta chains came from one sample sequenced in a study of T-cell reconstitution after alpha-beta-depleted transplantation in children. The TCRbeta library was prepared with unique molecular identifiers. Each CDR3 protein is one row after TCRdb ran MiXCR on the PCR reads. Among under 70,000 distinct CDR3 sequences, roughly 10% were seen once, and the ten largest hold roughly an eighth. The sample was PBMCs, taken before TCRalphabeta/CD19-depleted stem cell transplant. These receptors were taken from a boy aged 10-17 years with acute myeloid leukemia, due to receive a stem cell transplant.

Concerning this clonotype itself: A read error may be the cause here, since a much bigger clone is one base away. The chain uses TRBV12-3 or TRBV12-4 and TRBJ1-1, with 11 bases that match TRBD1. The CDR3 sequence is 13 residues long. CDR3 residues: CASTRTGGTETFF. The CDR3 nucleotides are TGTGCCAGCACCAGGACAGGGGGCACTGAAACTTTCTTT.

The CDR3 DNA follows: TGTGCCAGCCGTGACCAAGAGACCCAGTACTTC. Translation gives CASRDQETQYF. The V gene is TRBV18, the J gene TRBJ2-5; D is uncertain. The germline V gene encodes CDR1 KGHSH and CDR2 LQKENI. The length of the CDR3 is 11 residues. V lost 8 bases and J 0 bases, leaving 4 bases between the germline ends.

This clonotype appeared many times. V usage is TRBV28 and J usage is TRBJ1-2, with D perhaps TRBD1 (5 bases). This CDR3 is 14 amino acids long. V was shortened by 6 bases and J by 3 bases, with 14 bases between the two germline ends. Germline V gene lookup returns CDR1 MDHEN and CDR2 SYDVKM. CDR3 amino acids: CASRSQGDYYGYTF. CDR3 DNA sequence: TGTGCCAGCAGGTCCCAGGGCGACTACTATGGCTACACCTTC.

This clonotype was recorded many times. The CDR3 is CASRTQREFYNEQFF. The CDR3, as DNA: TGTGCCAGCAGGACCCAGCGGGAGTTCTACAATGAGCAGTTCTTC. The chain combines TRBV5-6 with TRBJ2-1, with 8 bases identical to TRBD2. With V trimmed by 5 bases and J by 3 bases, 7 bases remained unmatched. The CDR3 loop spans 15 amino acids. The germline V gene encodes CDR1 SGHDT and CDR2 YYEEEE.

This chain joins TRBV28 and TRBJ1-3; D is ambiguous. Germline V CDR1 and CDR2: MDHEN, SYDVKM. This CDR3 is built from 15 residues. Trimming took off 3 bases at V and 1 base at J, with 10 bases between the two ends. This CDR3 reads CASSLQFLSGNTIYF. CDR3 coding DNA: TGTGCCAGCAGTTTGCAGTTCCTTTCTGGAAACACCATATATTTT.

In this sample, this clonotype turned up many times. V and J are TRBV29-1 and TRBJ2-3, with unresolved D. The V gene lost 8 bases and the J gene lost 8 bases, with 17 bases spanning the gap. The germline V gene has CDR1 SQVTM and CDR2 ANQGSEA. This CDR3 region has 12 residues. The CDR3 nucleotides are TGCAGCTCTACCCTTGTCTGGGGTACGCAGTATTTT. It is translated as CSSTLVWGTQYF.

This clonotype was seen ten or more times. The rearrangement joins TRBV4-3 to TRBJ2-2; D unclear. Deletions cut 0 bases from V and 8 bases from J, with 13 bases between. The CDR3 spans 15 residues. Germline assignment: CDR1 LGHNA and CDR2 YSLEER. The DNA for the CDR3 is TGCGCCAGCAGCCAAGATCGTGTCCAAACGGGGGAGCTGTTTTTT. Protein sequence: CASSQDRVQTGELFF.

This clonotype occurred many times. This chain uses TRBV7-2 with TRBJ2-7; 8 nucleotides line up with TRBD1. The CDR3 is 14 amino acids. Germline V CDR1 and CDR2: SGHTA, FQGNSA. The ends lost 0 bases at V and 2 bases at J; junction bases unmatched: 0. CDR3 in amino acids: CASSLAGQAYEQYF. The CDR3 DNA reads as TGTGCCAGCAGCTTAGCGGGACAGGCCTACGAGCAGTACTTC.

This clonotype showed up many times. The V call is TRBV11-1, the J call TRBJ2-7, with D tentatively TRBD2 (5 bases). The CDR3 is made up of 15 amino acids. Per germline, CDR1 SGHAT and CDR2 FQDESV (reference sequence). The V gene lost 0 bases and the J gene lost 7 bases, with 16 bases spanning the gap. The CDR3 coding sequence is TGTGCCAGCAGCTTAGCAGGTTCTGCTCCGGGAGAGCAGTACTTC. The encoded protein is CASSLAGSAPGEQYF.

Many counts were recorded for this clonotype. This sequence joins TRBV6-2 or TRBV6-3 and TRBJ2-3; 8 bases map to TRBD1. The CDR3 totals 15 residues. With 2 bases clipped from V and 2 bases from J, the junction kept 3 bases outside the gene matches. The V gene's germline CDR1 is MNHEY and CDR2 SVGEGT. CDR3 residues: CASSYQDRVTDTQYF. The CDR3 nucleotides are TGTGCCAGCAGTTACCAGGACAGGGTCACAGATACGCAGTATTTT.

This CDR3 reads CASSLTGPRTEAFF. CDR3 bases: TGTGCCAGCAGCTTAACCGGCCCAAGGACTGAAGCTTTCTTT. The chain uses TRBV5-8 and TRBJ1-1; D gene ambiguous. CDR3 length: 14 residues. CDR1 is SGHTS, CDR2 YDEGEE, per germline. V was clipped by 2 bases and J by 5 bases, with 13 bases between them.

This clonotype was observed many times. V gene TRBV20-1 combines with J gene TRBJ2-1; 12 nucleotides line up with TRBD2. Germline loops: CDR1 DFQATT, CDR2 SNEGSKA (reference sequence). The CDR3 is made up of 14 amino acids. After removal of 6 bases from V and 9 bases from J, the junction contained 9 bases not matched to a gene. The CDR3 sequence is CSAPVLAGGGEQFF. CDR3 bases: TGCAGTGCCCCGGTACTAGCGGGGGGTGGTGAGCAGTTCTTC.

This chain joins TRBV5-1 and TRBJ2-7; 11 positions agree with TRBD2. V was pared by 0 bases and J by 1 base, with 6 bases of the junction left unmatched. Germline assignment: CDR1 SGHRS and CDR2 YFSETQ. This CDR3 contains 17 residues. The CDR3 protein is CASSLARGLAESYEQYF. In DNA, the CDR3 is TGCGCCAGCAGCTTGGCGAGGGGACTAGCGGAATCCTACGAGCAGTACTTC.

This clonotype was picked up many times. The chain couples TRBV7-9 to TRBJ2-7; possibly TRBD2 for D (6 bases). Between the trimmed V and J ends, which lost 5 bases and 0 bases, there was a span of 11 bases. Per germline, CDR1 SEHNR and CDR2 FQNEAQ (reference sequence). CDR3 size: 14 residues. The CDR3 DNA sequence: TGTGCCAGCAGCCTGACTAGTAACTCCTACGAGCAGTACTTC. This encodes CASSLTSNSYEQYF. Full variable domain (missing parts from reference TRBV7-9 and TRBJ2-7): DTGVSQNPRHKITKRGQNVTFRCDPISEHNRLYWYRQTLGQGPEFLTYFQNEAQLEKSRLLSDRFSAERPKGSFSTLEIQRTEQGDSAMYLCASSLTSNSYEQYFGPGTRLTVT.

This clonotype has at least ten counts. The J gene is TRBJ2-7, the V gene TRBV5-6, with D tentatively TRBD2 (5 bases). CDR3 length: 16 residues. The germline gives CDR1 SGHDT, CDR2 YYEEEE. Deletions cut 4 bases from V and 3 bases from J, with 20 bases between. CDR3 loop: CASSVTRELWSYEQYF. The CDR3 DNA follows: TGTGCCAGCAGCGTTACTAGGGAGCTATGGAGCTACGAGCAGTACTTC.

This clonotype was picked up many times. The V and J genes are TRBV6-1 and TRBJ2-5, with D possibly being TRBD1 or TRBD2 (5 bases each). V lost 6 bases and J 5 bases, leaving 16 bases between the germline ends. Germline assignment: CDR1 MNHNS and CDR2 SASEGT. CDR3 length: 14 residues. Here the CDR3 reads CASRVRGLGETQYF. The CDR3 region has the DNA TGTGCCAGCAGAGTACGGGGCTTGGGGGAGACCCAGTACTTC.

The chain carries TRBV7-9 and TRBJ2-2, with D possibly matching TRBD1 (6 bases). Trimming took off 5 bases at V and 0 bases at J, with 10 bases between the two ends. Germline loops: CDR1 SEHNR, CDR2 FQNEAQ (reference sequence). This CDR3 region has 15 residues. In DNA, the CDR3 is TGTGCCAGCAGCCTGACAGGAGCGAACACCGGGGAGCTGTTTTTT. Protein: CASSLTGANTGELFF.

The chain carries TRBV12-3 or TRBV12-4 and TRBJ1-5; TRBD1 agrees at 8 bases. The V segment lost 5 bases and the J segment 9 bases; nucleotides outside the gene matches: 9. CDR3 length equals 14 residues. CDR3 loop: CASSIDRGRGPQHF. The CDR3, as DNA: TGTGCCAGCAGTATAGACAGGGGACGAGGGCCCCAGCATTTT.

CDR3 DNA: TGCAGTGCCACACCGGCGGGGAGCTCCTACAATGAGCAGTTCTTC. It is translated as CSATPAGSSYNEQFF. The chain uses TRBV20-1 and TRBJ2-1; a possible D gene is TRBD2 (6 bases). Germline lookup yields CDR1 DFQATT and CDR2 SNEGSKA (reference sequence). This CDR3 region has 15 residues. V shed 6 bases and J shed 0 bases, with 15 bases lying between them.

This clonotype showed up many times. The rearrangement uses TRBV5-1 and TRBJ1-1; possibly TRBD1 for D (5 bases). The CDR3 is made up of 15 amino acids. Trimming cost V 3 bases and J 3 bases, with 15 bases left between them. In germline, CDR1 is SGHRS, CDR2 YFSETQ. For the CDR3, the DNA is TGCGCCAGCAGCTCCTCTTGGGGGATAGACACTGAAGCTTTCTTT. This codes for CASSSSWGIDTEAFF.